Shown below are 3 T cell receptor beta chains from a single sample sequenced in a study of long-term antiretroviral therapy in people with HIV. Investigators performed immunoSEQ version v3.0 at survey level. The assay was immunoSEQ multiplex PCR, and TCRdb's table has in-frame clones only and misses some. The table records roughly 28,000 clones, approximately 93% of them present only once. The material sequenced was unsorted PBMCs, taken 3.1 years after starting antiretroviral therapy. Receptors originate from a man between 18 and 35 years old with HIV.

This clone appeared a few times. This rearrangement joins TRBV5-1 to TRBJ2-7; D unresolved. Germline assignment: CDR1 SGHRS and CDR2 YFSETQ. This CDR3 spans 16 amino acids. The V end lost 6 bases, the J end lost 2 bases, and 21 bases lay between the germline ends. The CDR3 region is CASKLPAPGWAYEQYF. The CDR3 bases are TGCGCCAGCAAATTACCCGCTCCCGGATGGGCCTACGAGCAGTACTTC.

This chain connects TRBV13 to TRBJ2-7; D might be TRBD2 (6 bases). Germline loops: CDR1 PRHDT, CDR2 FYEKMQ (reference sequence). The CDR3 consists of 13 residues. V shed 1 base and J shed 5 bases, with 9 bases lying between them. The CDR3 sequence: CASSLEGRHEQYF. The DNA of the CDR3 is TGTGCCAGCAGCTTAGAGGGGAGGCACGAGCAGTACTTC.

The V and J genes are TRBV27 and TRBJ2-1; D gene ambiguous. V was pared by 6 bases and J by 0 bases, with 18 bases between. This CDR3 has 17 residues. Germline V gene data show CDR1 as MNHEY and CDR2 as SMNVEV (reference sequence). The CDR3 loop reads CASSPMGGPDSYNEQFF. CDR3 nucleotides: TGTGCCAGCAGCCCAATGGGTGGGCCCGACTCCTACAATGAGCAGTTCTTC.